This T cell receptor beta chain came from a study of T cell responses to AZD1222 COVID-19 vaccine. Findings and caveats of the study: Clonal diversity was possibly underestimated, and white British individuals and females predominated among donors. At baseline, just a handful of AZD1222 recipients tested seropositive.

TCRdb keeps only in-frame clones here, not all; method: immunoSEQ multiplex PCR. Here the sample spans about 150,000 clones, around nine tenths being singletons. The CDR3 is 12 amino acids. The V end lost 8 bases, the J end lost 5 bases, and 14 bases lay between the germline ends. Germline V gene lookup returns CDR1 SGHRS and CDR2 YFSETQ. To note about this clone: Its antigen is still unknown.

V is TRBV5-1 and J is TRBJ2-7; D possibly corresponds to TRBD1 (6 bases). This TCR was recovered from an adult who received the AZD1222 COVID-19 vaccine. The material was peripheral blood, obtained 28 days after the second AZD1222 dose. The CDR3 sequence is CARQGIEHEQYF. The CDR3 DNA follows: TGCGCCAGACAGGGTATCGAACACGAGCAGTACTTC.